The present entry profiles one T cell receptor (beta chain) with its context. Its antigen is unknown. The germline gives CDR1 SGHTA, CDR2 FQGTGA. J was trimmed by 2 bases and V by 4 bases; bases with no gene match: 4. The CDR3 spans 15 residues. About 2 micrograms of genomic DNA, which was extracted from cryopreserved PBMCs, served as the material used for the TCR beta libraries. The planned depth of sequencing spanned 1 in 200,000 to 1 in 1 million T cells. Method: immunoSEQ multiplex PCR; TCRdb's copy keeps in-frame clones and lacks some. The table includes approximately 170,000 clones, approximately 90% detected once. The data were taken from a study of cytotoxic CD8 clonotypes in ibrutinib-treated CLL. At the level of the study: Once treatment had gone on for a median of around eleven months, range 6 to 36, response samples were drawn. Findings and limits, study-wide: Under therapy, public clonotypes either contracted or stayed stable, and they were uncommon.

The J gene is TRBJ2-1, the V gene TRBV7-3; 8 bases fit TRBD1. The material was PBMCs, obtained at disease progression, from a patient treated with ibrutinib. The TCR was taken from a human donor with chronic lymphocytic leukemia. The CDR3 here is CASSYGQGTYNEQFF. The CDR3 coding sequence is TGTGCCAGCAGCTATGGACAGGGTACCTACAATGAGCAGTTCTTC. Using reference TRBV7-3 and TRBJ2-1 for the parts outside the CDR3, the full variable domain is GAGVSQTPSNKVTEKGKYVELRCDPISGHTALYWYRQSLGQGPEFLIYFQGTGAADDSGLPNDRFFAVRPEGSVSTLKIQRTERGDSAVYLCASSYGQGTYNEQFFGPGTRLTVL.